Listed below are T cell receptor beta chains from one sample, sequenced in a study of blood T cell repertoires in COVID-19. Only in-frame clones appear in the TCRdb table, and some are missing; sequencing was by immunoSEQ multiplex PCR. This table has about 300,000 clones, 88% appearing once. The sample taken for sequencing was peripheral blood. Receptor source: a man younger than 35 with active or convalescent COVID-19. The CDR3 runs from the conserved cysteine through the conserved F or W. Fields, in order: CDR3 length, V gene, D gene, clone size, J gene, CDR3 protein, CDR3 DNA. D genes are given only for firm matches. The size entry is marked missing in some rows and otherwise reads once, few, many or a size class.

>16|TRBV7-9|TRBD1|once|TRBJ2-5
CASSPTTGALQETQYF
TGTGCCAGCAGCCCGACGACAGGGGCTCTCCAAGAGACCCAGTACTTC
>20|TRBV9|TRBD2|NA|TRBJ2-1
CASSVPQTGLAGESYNEQFF
TGTGCCAGCAGCGTACCTCAGACGGGACTAGCGGGGGAATCCTACAATGAGCAGTTCTTC
>15|TRBV28|TRBD2|NA|TRBJ2-7
CASGVGRGSSYEQYF
TGTGCCAGCGGAGTCGGGCGGGGGAGCTCCTACGAGCAGTACTTC
>11|TRBV29-1|NA|NA|TRBJ1-2
CSVGDFYGYTF
TGCAGCGTTGGGGACTTTTATGGCTACACCTTC
>15|TRBV9|NA|NA|TRBJ1-4
CASSVAGATNEKLFF
TGTGCCAGCAGCGTAGCGGGAGCAACTAATGAAAAACTGTTTTTT
>17|TRBV4-1|TRBD2|NA|TRBJ2-3
CASSLTPRGDLKDTQYF
TGCGCCAGCAGCCTAACCCCGCGGGGGGATCTAAAAGATACGCAGTATTTT
>17|TRBV24-1|NA|once|TRBJ2-1
CATSASVGGYYNNEQFF
TGTGCCACCAGTGCCTCAGTTGGAGGTTATTACAACAATGAGCAGTTCTTC
>15|TRBV10-3|TRBD1|NA|TRBJ1-1
CAISEPTGQNTEAFF
TGTGCCATCAGTGAGCCGACAGGGCAGAACACTGAAGCTTTCTTT
>16|TRBV3-1/TRBV3-2|NA|NA|TRBJ1-6
CASSQRGEGAGSPLHF
TGTGCCAGCAGCCAACGGGGGGAAGGGGCAGGTTCACCCCTCCACTTT
>14|TRBV25-1|TRBD1|NA|TRBJ2-5
CASRPGQGSETQYF
TGTGCCAGCAGGCCGGGACAGGGGTCGGAGACCCAGTACTTC
>14|TRBV4-1|TRBD1|once|TRBJ1-2
CASSQDGQVRGYTF
TGCGCCAGCAGCCAAGATGGACAGGTGCGCGGCTACACCTTC
>16|TRBV6-5|NA|NA|TRBJ2-1
CASSYVRGARFYEQFF
TGTGCCAGCAGTTACGTCCGGGGGGCGCGGTTCTATGAGCAGTTCTTC
>16|TRBV5-6|NA|NA|TRBJ1-2
CASSWSQRGLLYGYTF
TGTGCCAGCAGCTGGAGCCAGCGAGGGCTACTATATGGCTACACCTTC
>14|TRBV18|TRBD1|NA|TRBJ2-7
CASSRGQGLDEQYF
TGTGCCAGCTCAAGGGGACAGGGGCTCGATGAGCAGTACTTC
>16|TRBV7-8|NA|NA|TRBJ1-3
CASSLIGQHSGNTIYF
TGTGCCAGCAGCTTAATTGGGCAGCACTCTGGAAACACCATATATTTT
>17|TRBV7-9|TRBD1|NA|TRBJ1-6
CASSLGRDSSYNSPLHF
TGTGCCAGCAGCTTAGGACGGGACAGCTCCTATAATTCACCCCTCCACTTT
>11|TRBV20-1|NA|NA|TRBJ1-1
CSARWGSEAFF
TGCAGTGCTAGATGGGGCTCTGAAGCTTTCTTT
>14|TRBV13|TRBD2|NA|TRBJ2-3
CASSLRSGADTQYF
TGTGCCAGCAGCTTACGCAGCGGGGCAGATACGCAGTATTTT
>17|TRBV7-6|NA|NA|TRBJ2-5
CASSPRFSPPYQETQYF
TGTGCCAGCAGCCCCCGGTTTTCCCCTCCTTACCAAGAGACCCAGTACTTC
>14|TRBV5-1|TRBD1|NA|TRBJ2-5
CASSNRGGQETQYF
TGCGCCAGCAGTAACAGGGGTGGGCAAGAGACCCAGTACTTC
>13|TRBV29-1|NA|few|TRBJ2-7
CSVEGHNSYEQYF
TGCAGCGTTGAGGGACACAACTCCTACGAGCAGTACTTC
>14|TRBV7-2|NA|few|TRBJ1-4
CASSLKGGGEKLFF
TGTGCCAGCAGCTTAAAGGGCGGGGGTGAAAAACTGTTTTTT
>16|TRBV27|NA|NA|TRBJ1-5
CASSLNGGINYQPQHF
TGTGCCAGCAGTTTAAACGGGGGGATAAATTATCAGCCCCAGCATTTT
>14|TRBV11-2|NA|NA|TRBJ2-3
CASSSAPGEDTQYF
TGTGCCAGCAGCTCGGCTCCAGGGGAGGATACGCAGTATTTT
>13|TRBV5-6|NA|NA|TRBJ2-3
CASKGPGTDTQYF
TGTGCCAGCAAGGGGCCGGGCACAGATACGCAGTATTTT
>14|TRBV4-1|NA|NA|TRBJ1-1
CASSQAGLNTEAFF
TGCGCCAGCAGCCAAGCTGGGCTGAACACTGAAGCTTTCTTT
>14|TRBV10-3|TRBD2|NA|TRBJ2-3
CAISRTSGTDTQYF
TGTGCCATCAGTCGGACTAGCGGCACAGATACGCAGTATTTT
>13|TRBV5-1|TRBD1|NA|TRBJ2-3
CASSLDRGDTQYF
TGCGCCAGCAGCTTGGACAGGGGAGATACGCAGTATTTT
>15|TRBV25-1|NA|few|TRBJ1-5
CASSDSRDTNQPQHF
TGTGCCAGCAGTGACTCCCGGGACACCAATCAGCCCCAGCATTTT
>13|TRBV29-1|NA|NA|TRBJ1-2
CSVEKGINYGYTF
TGCAGCGTTGAGAAGGGGATTAACTATGGCTACACCTTC
>17|TRBV30|TRBD1|NA|TRBJ1-1
CAWTNALPGQGGPEAFF
TGTGCCTGGACGAATGCGTTACCGGGACAGGGAGGACCTGAAGCTTTCTTT
>14|TRBV9|NA|NA|TRBJ1-2
CASSVAAGDYGYTF
TGTGCCAGCAGCGTAGCGGCCGGGGACTATGGCTACACCTTC
>17|TRBV5-1|TRBD1|NA|TRBJ2-3
CASSKPPTGGMTDTQYF
TGCGCCAGCAGCAAGCCACCGACAGGGGGCATGACAGATACGCAGTATTTT
>15|TRBV7-8|NA|NA|TRBJ2-2
CASSVRPSASGELFF
TGTGCCAGCAGCGTTCGTCCTTCAGCGTCCGGGGAGCTGTTTTTT
>16|TRBV5-1|NA|NA|TRBJ2-1
CASSQAQTLSYNEQFF
TGCGCCAGCAGCCAAGCACAGACCCTCTCCTACAATGAGCAGTTCTTC
>13|TRBV6-5|NA|few|TRBJ1-1
CASSSYLNTEAFF
TGTGCCAGCAGTTCGTACTTGAACACTGAAGCTTTCTTT
>14|TRBV3-1/TRBV3-2|NA|NA|TRBJ1-1
CASTPFEGNTEAFF
TGTGCCAGCACTCCCTTCGAGGGGAACACTGAAGCTTTCTTT
>16|TRBV13|NA|NA|TRBJ1-2
CASSLPGRGANYGYTF
TGTGCCAGCAGCCTGCCCGGCCGGGGGGCTAACTATGGCTACACCTTC
>13|TRBV2|TRBD1|NA|TRBJ2-7
CASGTAPAYEQYF
TGTGCCAGTGGGACAGCTCCTGCCTACGAGCAGTACTTC
>13|TRBV5-6|NA|NA|TRBJ2-7
CASSPRFVREQYF
TGTGCCAGCAGCCCGCGTTTCGTGCGCGAGCAGTACTTC
>12|TRBV2|TRBD2|few|TRBJ2-5
CASRLAGGTQYF
TGTGCCAGCAGACTAGCGGGGGGTACCCAGTACTTC
>14|TRBV19|TRBD1|NA|TRBJ2-7
CASSIGRGLYEQYF
TGTGCCAGTAGTATAGGCAGGGGGCTCTACGAGCAGTACTTC
>14|TRBV6-5|TRBD2|NA|TRBJ2-5
CASTGSGGQETQYF
TGTGCCAGCACGGGTAGCGGGGGACAAGAGACCCAGTACTTC
>13|TRBV19|TRBD1|NA|TRBJ1-2
CASNLQGDYGYTF
TGTGCCAGTAACCTACAGGGGGACTATGGCTACACCTTC
>17|TRBV13|TRBD1|NA|TRBJ1-3
CASSPRDRAFSGNTIYF
TGTGCCAGCAGCCCCCGGGACAGGGCCTTCTCTGGAAACACCATATATTTT
>15|TRBV27|NA|NA|TRBJ1-4
CASAPQGLTNEKLFF
TGTGCCAGCGCCCCCCAGGGCCTAACTAATGAAAAACTGTTTTTT
>16|TRBV3-1/TRBV3-2|TRBD1|NA|TRBJ1-3
CASSHAGTGSGNTIYF
TGTGCCAGCAGCCACGCGGGGACAGGGTCTGGAAACACCATATATTTT
>15|TRBV5-1|NA|NA|TRBJ2-7
CASSWGGAQTYEQYF
TGCGCCAGCAGCTGGGGGGGCGCCCAGACCTACGAGCAGTACTTC
>12|TRBV29-1|TRBD1|NA|TRBJ2-7
CSVEGQSYEQYF
TGCAGCGTTGAGGGACAGTCCTACGAGCAGTACTTC
>16|TRBV9|NA|NA|TRBJ2-7
CASSVDGEAGSYEQYF
TGTGCCAGCAGCGTAGACGGGGAGGCTGGATCCTACGAGCAGTACTTC
>14|TRBV7-2|NA|NA|TRBJ2-7
CASSLGPGVYEQYF
TGTGCCAGCAGCTTAGGACCGGGAGTTTACGAGCAGTACTTC
>15|TRBV7-6|TRBD1|NA|TRBJ1-1
CASSFRQGAAEGAFF
TGTGCCAGCAGCTTCAGACAGGGGGCGGCGGAGGGAGCTTTCTTT
>14|TRBV7-9|NA|once|TRBJ2-1
CASSSQGGYNEQFF
TGTGCCAGCAGCTCACAGGGGGGGTACAATGAGCAGTTCTTC
>16|TRBV19|NA|few|TRBJ1-6
CASTPLGDTGGSPLHF
TGTGCCAGTACCCCTTTAGGGGACACGGGTGGCTCACCCCTCCACTTT
>18|TRBV6-6|NA|NA|TRBJ1-6
CASSPRGTPYSYNSPLHF
TGTGCCAGCAGTCCCCGAGGGACACCTTACTCCTATAATTCACCCCTCCACTTT